This TCR beta chain was captured by sequencing in a study of identifying expanded T cells in peripheral blood. Study results and limitations: Clone count variance between roughly two-week samples rose with total template count.

Assay: immunoSEQ multiplex PCR; the TCRdb copy retains only in-frame clones and omits some. The sample has more than 95,000 clones, more than 75% seen once. The junction had 5 bases not matched to a gene; V was cut back by 3 bases and J by 3 bases. The CDR3 is 15 residues long. Germline values: CDR1 KGHSH, CDR2 LQKENI. Comments on this clone: Its antigen is as yet unknown.

This TCR derives from a person aged 18 to 75 in good health. This rearrangement joins TRBV18 to TRBJ2-5; TRBD1 matches 9 bases. Sequencing was carried out using blood. DNA of the CDR3: TGTGCCAGCTCACCCGGGACAGGGATGAAAGAGACCCAGTACTTC. This sequence encodes CASSPGTGMKETQYF.